This T cell receptor (beta chain) was identified in a study of CD8 T cells in Susac syndrome. RNA totalling about 0.45 to 1 ug underwent reverse transcription with random hexamers. TCRdb called the immunoSEQ multiplex PCR reads again in MiXCR, with one record for every CDR3 protein. The repertoire has approximately 190,000 distinct CDR3 sequences, roughly 95% of them found once; the top ten carry roughly 0.093%. After removal of 7 bases from V and 0 bases from J, the junction contained 11 bases not matched to a gene. The germline gives CDR1 SNHLY, CDR2 FYNNEI. The CDR3 length is 19 residues. The chain links TRBV2 to TRBJ2-6; 11 nucleotides align to TRBD2. Source material: CD4+ T cells from PBMCs. The receptor comes from a human donor with Susac syndrome. CDR3 in amino acids: CASTGLAGGPFSGANVLTF. CDR3 bases: TGTGCCAGCACCGGGTTAGCGGGGGGGCCGTTCTCTGGGGCCAACGTCCTGACTTTC.